A single sample gave rise to the 18 T cell receptor beta chains below, sequenced in a study of regulatory T cells in long-lasting Graves disease. The time point denotes: persistent/refractory GD, antithyroid drugs over 5 years with positive TRAb. The TCR library was made from RNA extracted from PBMCs. Libraries of TCR beta came from iRepertoire HTBI primers plus Arm-PCR of CDR3 regions. TCRdb called the multiplex PCR reads again in MiXCR, with one record for every CDR3 protein. The sample holds a few hundred thousand distinct CDR3 sequences, about a quarter seen once. Sequencing was performed on peripheral blood mononuclear cells (PBMCs), taken when the disease was refractory, from a patient treated with antithyroid drugs. These receptors came from a female donor with Graves disease.

This clonotype was seen more than once but under ten times. The junction shows a germline mismatch at one end, possibly a read error. The chain is built from TRBV27 and TRBJ2-2, with D perhaps TRBD2 (6 bases). The CDR3 extends over 14 amino acids. Per germline, CDR1 MNHEY and CDR2 SMNVEV (reference sequence). CDR3: CANSLQVAGGELFF. The DNA of the CDR3 is TGTGCCAACAGTCTCCAAGTCGCGGGAGGGGAGCTGTTTTTT.

This clonotype was observed many times. This chain links TRBV28 with TRBJ1-2; D gene uncertain. Trimming removed 8 bases from V and 8 bases from J, with 3 bases in between. In germline, CDR1 is MDHEN, CDR2 SYDVKM. There are 8 residues in the CDR3. The CDR3 DNA follows: TGTGCCAGCGGCGGCTACACCTTC. It encodes CASGGYTF.

This clonotype came up many times. The J gene is TRBJ1-6, the V gene TRBV28; 8 nucleotides agree with TRBD1. The CDR3 totals 14 residues. V dropped 6 bases and J dropped 7; count of bases not matched to a gene: 5. Germline V lookup: CDR1 MDHEN, CDR2 SYDVKM. The CDR3, as DNA: TGTGCCAGCAGAGATACAGGGGGGAATTCACCCCTCCACTTT. This gives the protein CASRDTGGNSPLHF.

The chain recombines TRBV5-1 with TRBJ2-1; 11 bases line up with TRBD2. This CDR3 is built from 18 residues. From germline, CDR1 is SGHRS and CDR2 YFSETQ. Unmatched junction bases numbered 10, after V lost 4 bases and J lost 1 base. CDR3 nucleotide sequence: TGCGCCAGCAGCGTGAAAAGACTAGCGGGAAGTTCCTACAATGAGCAGTTCTTC. This translates into CASSVKRLAGSSYNEQFF.

This clonotype was recorded a few times. The rearrangement uses TRBV11-2 and TRBJ1-6, with TRBD1 as a possible D gene (6 bases). CDR1 and CDR2 (germline): SGHAT, FQNNGV. The germline V and J ends were trimmed by 5 bases and 0 bases, with 11 bases remaining between them. There are 16 residues in the CDR3. As DNA, the CDR3 is TGTGCCAGCAGCCTGAACAGGGCCTCCTATAATTCACCCCTCCACTTT. This codes for CASSLNRASYNSPLHF.

The chain employs TRBV20-1 and TRBJ1-5; D possibly corresponds to TRBD1 (6 bases). Trimming took off 2 bases at V and 1 base at J, with 12 bases between the two ends. The CDR3 consists of 15 residues. Germline-derived CDR1 and CDR2 are DFQATT and SNEGSKA (reference sequence). The CDR3 loop is CSARSGVLSNQPQHF. CDR3 nucleotides: TGCAGTGCTAGATCAGGGGTTCTGAGCAATCAGCCCCAGCATTTT.

J is TRBJ1-5 and V is TRBV19; TRBD1 aligns across 12 bases. V gave up 5 bases and J gave up 11 bases; unmatched junction bases: 13. This CDR3 region has 16 residues. Looked up from germline, CDR1 is LNHDA and CDR2 is SQIVND (reference sequence). The CDR3 loop reads CASSPLPGQGAPAQHF. The DNA for the CDR3 is TGTGCCAGTAGTCCATTACCGGGACAGGGGGCCCCCGCCCAGCATTTT.

This clonotype appeared once. The chain combines TRBV5-4 with TRBJ2-2; tentative D call: TRBD1 (5 bases). CDR1 is SGHNT, CDR2 YYREEE, per germline (reference sequence). The CDR3 covers 15 residues. Trimming pared 0 bases from V and 6 bases from J, leaving 12 bases between. CDR3 in amino acids: CASSLAQGYPGELFF. The CDR3 DNA sequence: TGTGCCAGCAGCTTGGCCCAGGGTTACCCCGGGGAGCTGTTTTTT.

This clonotype was counted at least ten times. V gene TRBV2 combines with J gene TRBJ1-5; 8 bases are a match to TRBD1. CDR1 is SNHLY, CDR2 FYNNEI, per germline. This CDR3 region has 14 residues. V lost 5 bases and J lost 4; bases outside the gene matches: 4. CDR3 residues: CASSIDRGNQPQHF. Written as DNA, the CDR3 is TGTGCCAGCAGTATCGACAGGGGTAATCAGCCCCAGCATTTT.

This clonotype was recorded at least ten times. The chain uses TRBV28 and TRBJ2-7; no definite D call. This CDR3 region has 14 residues. Trimming took off 7 bases at V and 0 bases at J, with 13 bases between the two ends. Per germline, CDR1 MDHEN and CDR2 SYDVKM. CDR3 in DNA: TGTGCCAGCATCCCCTCAGGACCCTCCTACGAGCAGTACTTC. It yields the protein CASIPSGPSYEQYF.

The J gene is TRBJ2-6, the V gene TRBV28; the D gene is possibly TRBD1 (6 bases). The CDR3 sequence is 16 residues long. Germline V lookup: CDR1 MDHEN, CDR2 SYDVKM. Trimming removed 7 bases at V and 0 bases at J, with 13 bases between. The CDR3 loop is CASKRGQFSGANVLTF. CDR3 DNA: TGTGCCAGCAAACGTGGACAGTTCTCTGGGGCCAACGTCCTGACTTTC.

As DNA, the CDR3 is TGTGCCAGCAGCCCAGGCCGGGACAGGGTTCTCTCCTACGAGCAGTACTTC. This gives the protein CASSPGRDRVLSYEQYF. The rearrangement uses TRBV3-1 and TRBJ2-7; 9 nucleotides line up with TRBD1. CDR1 is LGHDT and CDR2 is YNNKEL in the germline V gene (reference sequence). The CDR3 is 17 residues long. V trimming: 4 bases; J trimming: 0 bases; junction bases outside the gene matches: 10.

This clonotype was observed a handful of times. An end of the junction differs from the germline gene, which may be a read error. V and J are TRBV5-1 and TRBJ1-5, with D perhaps TRBD1 (6 bases). There are 14 residues in the CDR3. Germline V gives CDR1 SGHRS, CDR2 YFSETQ. CDR3 DNA: TGTGCCAGCAGCTTAGGGGGTGACAATCAGCCCCAGCATTTT. This translates into CASSLGGDNQPQHF.

In regard to this clonotype: With a much larger clone just one base away, this may be a read error. The chain joins TRBV5-1 to TRBJ2-7, with D perhaps matching TRBD2 (6 bases). The CDR3 contains 11 residues. The germline CDR1 and CDR2 sequences are SGHRS and YFSETQ. Trimming stripped 5 bases from V and 9 bases from J, with 12 bases between. This CDR3 reads CASREMGGQYF. For the CDR3, the DNA is TGCGCCAGCAGGGAGATGGGAGGGCAGTACTTC.

This clonotype came up once. This chain joins TRBV6-1 and TRBJ1-3; 9 nucleotides align to TRBD1. V gave up 6 bases and J gave up 7 bases; unmatched junction bases: 10. Germline assignment: CDR1 MNHNS and CDR2 SASEGT. The CDR3 spans 15 residues. CDR3 sequence (DNA): TGTGCCAGCAGGCCCGGGACAGGGTTCTCCAACACCATATATTTT. It codes for CASRPGTGFSNTIYF.

The genes are TRBV20-1 and TRBJ2-7; D call uncertain. V was trimmed by 4 bases and J by 3 bases, leaving 7 bases between them. The CDR3 is 11 amino acids. Germline-derived CDR1 and CDR2 are DFQATT and SNEGSKA (reference sequence). In DNA form, the CDR3 reads TGCAGTGCTAAAGGAGTCTACGAGCAGTACTTC. This encodes CSAKGVYEQYF.

This clonotype was recorded a few times. The J gene is TRBJ1-6, the V gene TRBV7-2, with D unresolved. Germline V CDR1 and CDR2: SGHTA, FQGNSA. Trimming stripped 2 bases from V and 4 bases from J, with 6 bases between. The CDR3 sequence is 14 residues long. CDR3 sequence: CASSLSLYNSPLHF. Written as DNA, the CDR3 is TGTGCCAGCAGCTTATCCCTATATAATTCACCCCTCCACTTT.

The rearrangement links TRBV7-9 to TRBJ1-5; 7 bases are shared with TRBD1. The V gene end was trimmed by 4 bases and the J gene end by 3 bases; junction bases not matched to a gene: 3. This CDR3 has 14 amino acids. Germline values: CDR1 SEHNR, CDR2 FQNEAQ (reference sequence). The CDR3 DNA sequence: TGTGCCAGCAGCTCAGGGGGTTTCAATCAGCCCCAGCATTTT. Translation gives CASSSGGFNQPQHF.